What follows are 10 T cell receptor beta chains derived from one specimen sequenced in a study of blood T cell repertoires in COVID-19. Generated by immunoSEQ multiplex PCR, the TCRdb table keeps only in-frame clones and is missing some. This sample has 150,000 to 200,000 clones, with roughly 81% found just once. The material sequenced was peripheral blood. These receptors all come from a woman older than 75 with COVID-19, enrolled during active disease.

This chain joins TRBV20-1 and TRBJ1-4; D gene ambiguous. Germline CDR1 reads DFQATT; CDR2 reads SNEGSKA (reference sequence). The CDR3 is 11 residues long. V lost 7 bases to trimming and J lost 7 bases, with 10 bases between them. CDR3 DNA: TGCAGTGGGGCTTTCGGTGAAAAACTGTTTTTT. It translates to CSGAFGEKLFF.

The chain has TRBV4-2 and TRBJ2-5; possibly TRBD1 for D (5 bases). The V gene lost 4 bases and the J gene lost 4 bases, with 10 bases spanning the gap. The germline gives CDR1 LGHNA, CDR2 YNFKEQ. There are 13 residues in the CDR3. The CDR3 coding sequence is TGTGCCAGCAGCCCAGGGATGGGAGAGACCCAGTACTTC. Its protein is CASSPGMGETQYF.

This clone occurred a few times. The V gene is TRBV2, the J gene TRBJ2-1; D might be TRBD2 (6 bases). V lost 2 bases, J lost 7 bases, and 12 bases lay in between. Germline V gene sequence: CDR1 SNHLY, CDR2 FYNNEI. The CDR3 length is 14 residues. In DNA, the CDR3 is TGTGCCAGCAGTGAACCGGTAGCGGTGAATGAGCAGTTCTTC. Translated: CASSEPVAVNEQFF.

Regarding this clone: A junction boundary mismatches the germline segment, possibly from a read error. V usage is TRBV7-2 and J usage is TRBJ2-5; TRBD1 might be the D (5 bases). The CDR3 sequence is 13 residues long. Germline CDR1 is SGHTA and CDR2 is FQGNSA. CDR3 protein: CASSLGRVETQYF. CDR3 nucleotides: TGTGCCAGCAGTTTAGGCAGGGTGGAGACCCAGTACTTC.

The rearrangement links TRBV27 to TRBJ2-7, with TRBD2 as a possible D gene (6 bases). This CDR3 spans 14 amino acids. Germline V gene lookup returns CDR1 MNHEY and CDR2 SMNVEV (reference sequence). Trimming stripped 1 base from V and 2 bases from J, with 9 bases between. The CDR3 protein is CASSLLSGAYEQYF. CDR3 nucleotide sequence: TGTGCCAGCAGTTTATTGTCGGGAGCCTACGAGCAGTACTTC.

V usage is TRBV7-6 and J usage is TRBJ1-2; 9 bases are a match to TRBD1. After removal of 1 base from V and 6 bases from J, the junction contained 6 bases not matched to a gene. There are 15 residues in the CDR3. CDR1 is SGHVS, CDR2 FNYEAQ, per germline. CDR3 region: CASSLGTGGANGYTF. In DNA, the CDR3 is TGTGCCAGCAGCTTAGGTACAGGGGGCGCGAATGGCTACACCTTC.

This chain joins TRBV2 and TRBJ1-2, with 10 bases lining up with TRBD1. Germline V gene sequence: CDR1 SNHLY, CDR2 FYNNEI. The CDR3 runs to 14 residues. Germline trimming cut 4 bases from V and 7 bases from J; bases unmatched to any gene: 6. The CDR3: CASSVERQGAGYTF. The CDR3 DNA reads TGTGCCAGCAGTGTGGAGAGACAGGGGGCTGGCTACACCTTC.

This sequence joins TRBV24-1 and TRBJ2-7; 10 bases match TRBD2. Germline-derived CDR1 and CDR2 are KGHDR and SFDVKD. This CDR3 is built from 18 residues. The junction had 15 bases not matched to a gene; V was cut back by 8 bases and J by 0 bases. CDR3: CATKAGFTSGITSYEQYF. CDR3 DNA: TGTGCCACCAAGGCAGGGTTCACTAGCGGGATCACCTCCTACGAGCAGTACTTC.

A single count supports this clone. V is TRBV7-3 and J is TRBJ1-6; D call uncertain. There are 13 residues in the CDR3. The V and J ends lost 2 bases and 10 bases respectively, with 9 bases between them. The germline V gene encodes CDR1 SGHTA and CDR2 FQGTGA. The CDR3 DNA is TGTGCCAGCAGCTTAGCCGGGGAATCACCCCTCCACTTT. This codes for CASSLAGESPLHF.

In this sample, this clone turned up once. CDR3 bases: TGCAGCGTTGAAGACTTTATTGCGGGGGGAAACACCATATATTTT. Translation gives CSVEDFIAGGNTIYF. The chain combines TRBV29-1 with TRBJ1-3; no clear D. Germline V gene lookup returns CDR1 SQVTM and CDR2 ANQGSEA. This CDR3 comprises 15 residues. The germline V and J ends were trimmed by 0 bases and 4 bases, with 13 bases remaining between them.